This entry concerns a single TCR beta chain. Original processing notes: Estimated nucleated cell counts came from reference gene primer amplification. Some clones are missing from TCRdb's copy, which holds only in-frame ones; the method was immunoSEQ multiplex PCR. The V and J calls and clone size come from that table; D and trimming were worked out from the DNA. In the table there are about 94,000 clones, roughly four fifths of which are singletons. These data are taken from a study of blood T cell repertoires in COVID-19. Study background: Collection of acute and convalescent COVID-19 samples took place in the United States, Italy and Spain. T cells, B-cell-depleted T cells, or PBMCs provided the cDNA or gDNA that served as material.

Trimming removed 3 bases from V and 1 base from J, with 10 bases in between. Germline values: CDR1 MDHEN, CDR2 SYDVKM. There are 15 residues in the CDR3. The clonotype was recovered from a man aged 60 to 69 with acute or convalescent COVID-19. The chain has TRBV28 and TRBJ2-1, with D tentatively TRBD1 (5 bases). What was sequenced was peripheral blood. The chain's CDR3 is CASSLGRASYNEQFF. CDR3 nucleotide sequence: TGTGCCAGCAGTTTGGGCAGGGCGTCCTACAATGAGCAGTTCTTC.